A single sample gave rise to the 27 T cell receptor beta chains below, sequenced in a study of regulatory T cells in long-lasting Graves disease. In building TCR beta libraries, iRepertoire HTBI primers were used together with Arm-PCR of CDR3 regions. One entry per CDR3 protein results from TCRdb running MiXCR on the multiplex PCR reads. This table has some 600,000 distinct CDR3 sequences, 16% appearing once. The time point here: newly diagnosed GD, antithyroid drugs for less than 3 months. Extracted RNA from PBMCs served as the source of the TCR library. This sample was also put to use in a study of T cells in Graves' hyperthyroidism and ophthalmopathy.

The sequenced sample was peripheral blood mononuclear cells (PBMCs), obtained at new diagnosis, from a patient treated with antithyroid drugs. All receptors derive from a man aged 18 to 30 with Graves disease.

This clonotype was found many times. This chain links TRBV27 with TRBJ2-7; no reliable D call. The CDR3 loop spans 12 amino acids. Germline loops: CDR1 MNHEY, CDR2 SMNVEV (reference sequence). V lost 4 bases and J 4 bases, leaving 8 bases between the germline ends. As DNA, the CDR3 is TGTGCCAGCAGTTCGCACCATTACGAGCAGTACTTC. This encodes CASSSHHYEQYF.

This clonotype was recorded at least ten times. The rearrangement joins TRBV5-1 to TRBJ2-3; D is undetermined. Trimming removed 7 bases from V and 4 bases from J, with 13 bases in between. CDR1 is SGHRS and CDR2 is YFSETQ in the germline V gene. The CDR3 covers 13 residues. The CDR3 coding sequence is TGCGCCAGCGGCCCAGGCAGTGCAGATACGCAGTATTTT. Protein: CASGPGSADTQYF.

Ten or more counts support this clonotype. This chain joins TRBV30 and TRBJ1-1, with D hard to call. With 4 bases removed from V and 0 bases from J, the gap between germline ends came to 9 bases. There are 13 residues in the CDR3. The V gene's germline CDR1 is GTSNPN and CDR2 SVGIG (reference sequence). As DNA, the CDR3 is TGTGCCTGGACCAGGTTGGTGAACACTGAAGCTTTCTTT. It translates to CAWTRLVNTEAFF. Complete variable domain (other parts from reference TRBV30 and TRBJ1-1): SQTIHQWPATLVQPVGSPLSLECTVEGTSNPNLYWYRQAAGRGLQLLFYSVGIGQISSEVPQNLSASRPQDRQFILSSKKLLLSDSGFYLCAWTRLVNTEAFFGQGTRLTVV.

This clonotype was picked up many times. The chain joins TRBV10-2 to TRBJ1-1, with a possible D match to TRBD1 (5 bases). This CDR3 region has 13 residues. In germline, CDR1 is WSHSY, CDR2 SAAADI. V lost 1 base and J lost 4, with 7 bases in between. CDR3 residues: CASSEWGSTEAFF. The CDR3 nucleotides are TGCGCCAGCAGTGAGTGGGGGAGCACTGAAGCTTTCTTT.

Many counts were recorded for this clonotype. The J gene is TRBJ2-1, the V gene TRBV5-1; D may be TRBD1 (5 bases). The germline V gene has CDR1 SGHRS and CDR2 YFSETQ. The CDR3 is 13 amino acids. Trimming cost V 6 bases and J 5 bases, with 12 bases left between them. As DNA, the CDR3 is TGCGCCAGCACCGATACAGGAGACAATGAGCAGTTCTTC. It encodes CASTDTGDNEQFF.

Many counts were recorded for this clonotype. This rearrangement joins TRBV28 to TRBJ2-2; D may be TRBD1 (5 bases). The CDR3 spans 18 residues. Trimming left V 3 bases short and J 1 base short, with 18 bases between. Germline V CDR1 and CDR2: MDHEN, SYDVKM. CDR3 protein: CASSFRYLGQGNTGELFF. DNA for the CDR3: TGTGCCAGCAGTTTTCGATATTTGGGCCAGGGGAACACCGGGGAGCTGTTTTTT.

At least ten counts were recorded for this clonotype. This rearrangement joins TRBV7-9 to TRBJ2-7, with D perhaps matching TRBD1 (6 bases). The germline V gene encodes CDR1 SEHNR and CDR2 FQNEAQ (reference sequence). V lost 5 bases and J 4 bases, leaving 21 bases between the germline ends. CDR3 length equals 16 residues. The CDR3 here is CASSPRRGRGTYEQYF. The CDR3 nucleotides read TGTGCCAGCAGCCCTAGGCGCGGCAGGGGTACGTACGAGCAGTACTTC.

V usage is TRBV12-3 or TRBV12-4 and J usage is TRBJ2-7, with 7 bases fitting TRBD2. This CDR3 comprises 14 residues. J gave up 2 bases and V 4 bases, and 5 bases lay outside the gene matches. CDR3 in amino acids: CASSWGGGAYEQYF. The CDR3 region has the DNA TGTGCCAGCAGTTGGGGGGGAGGGGCCTACGAGCAGTACTTC.

This chain uses TRBV25-1 with TRBJ2-3, with D tentatively TRBD2 (5 bases). Germline V CDR1 and CDR2: MGHDK, SYGVNS. Trimming stripped 2 bases from V and 7 bases from J, with 13 bases between. This CDR3 comprises 14 residues. CDR3 region: CASSEIGRLNTQYF. The CDR3 DNA follows: TGTGCCAGCAGTGAAATTGGTCGACTAAATACGCAGTATTTT.

The rearrangement links TRBV27 to TRBJ2-7; D ambiguous. The length of the CDR3 is 13 residues. The V and J ends lost 4 bases and 7 bases respectively, with 14 bases between them. Germline-derived CDR1 and CDR2 are MNHEY and SMNVEV (reference sequence). As DNA, the CDR3 is TGTGCCAGCAGTTCCGGCCCTTTATGGGAGCAGTACTTC. Translation: CASSSGPLWEQYF.

The sample holds a few counts of this clonotype. V gene TRBV7-9 combines with J gene TRBJ1-1; D is perhaps TRBD1 (6 bases). In germline, CDR1 is SEHNR, CDR2 FQNEAQ (reference sequence). This CDR3 contains 16 residues. V shed 5 bases and J shed 1 base, with 17 bases lying between them. The CDR3 DNA follows: TGTGCCAGCAGCCTCCTAGGGGGGGCCAGGAACACTGAAGCTTTCTTT. Translating it yields CASSLLGGARNTEAFF.

This clonotype was detected only a few times. This rearrangement joins TRBV7-9 to TRBJ2-3, with 7 bases lining up with TRBD1. V gave up 1 base and J gave up 5 bases; unmatched junction bases: 12. This CDR3 has 17 amino acids. Looked up from germline, CDR1 is SEHNR and CDR2 is FQNEAQ (reference sequence). In DNA form, the CDR3 reads TGTGCCAGCAGCTTAGTGAGGAGACAGGGAGCTTTAGATACGCAGTATTTT. Its protein is CASSLVRRQGALDTQYF.

This clonotype has more than one count but fewer than ten. This chain links TRBV20-1 with TRBJ2-2, with TRBD1 as a possible D gene (5 bases). Germline lookup yields CDR1 DFQATT and CDR2 SNEGSKA (reference sequence). The CDR3 loop spans 16 amino acids. Trimming took off 0 bases at V and 4 bases at J, with 15 bases between the two ends. CDR3 region: CSARDGRARGTGELFF. The CDR3 nucleotides read TGCAGTGCTAGAGATGGTCGGGCTAGGGGCACCGGGGAGCTGTTTTTT.

This clonotype was seen at least ten times. The V and J genes are TRBV6-5 and TRBJ2-1; perhaps TRBD2 as D (6 bases). This CDR3 is 15 amino acids long. V lost 2 bases, J lost 2 bases, and 10 bases lay in between. Germline CDR1 and CDR2: MNHEY and SVGAGI. The CDR3 loop reads CASSYGTDTYNEQFF. The CDR3 DNA reads as TGTGCCAGCAGTTACGGGACTGACACCTACAATGAGCAGTTCTTC.

This clonotype was counted many times. This chain joins TRBV18 and TRBJ2-3; D not certain. This CDR3 has 13 residues. V was pared by 2 bases and J by 2 bases, with 5 bases between. The V gene's germline CDR1 is KGHSH and CDR2 LQKENI. CDR3 sequence (DNA): TGTGCCAGCTCACCAGTTAACACAGATACGCAGTATTTT. Amino acids: CASSPVNTDTQYF.

There are many counts of this clonotype. V usage is TRBV15 and J usage is TRBJ2-1; TRBD2 aligns across 8 bases. CDR3 length equals 20 residues. Germline V lookup: CDR1 LNHNV, CDR2 YYDKDF (reference sequence). J was trimmed by 2 bases and V by 0 bases; bases with no gene match: 15. DNA of the CDR3: TGTGCCACCAGCAGAGATGCGGTGGGGGGCGGGAGGAGACCCTACAATGAGCAGTTCTTC. Translation: CATSRDAVGGGRRPYNEQFF.

This clonotype has ten or more counts. The CDR3 DNA reads TGCAGTGCTAGATGGCTAGCGGGGGGTAGCGGAGATACGCAGTATTTT. Its translation: CSARWLAGGSGDTQYF. This rearrangement joins TRBV20-1 to TRBJ2-3, with 11 bases matching TRBD2. The junction had 9 bases not matched to a gene; V was cut back by 2 bases and J by 5 bases. The CDR3 extends over 16 amino acids. CDR1 and CDR2 (germline): DFQATT, SNEGSKA (reference sequence).

This clonotype has a count of ten or more. The gene calls are TRBV6-5 and TRBJ1-1, with a weak D call TRBD1 (5 bases). CDR1 and CDR2 (germline): MNHEY, SVGAGI. This CDR3 spans 13 amino acids. Trimming stripped 2 bases from V and 4 bases from J, with 8 bases between. CDR3 nucleotides: TGTGCCAGCAGTTACCGTAGGGGCACTGAAGCTTTCTTT. Protein: CASSYRRGTEAFF.

Details on this clonotype: Just one base apart from a much larger clone, this may be a read error. Since the CDR3 does not end with the conserved phenylalanine or tryptophan, this likely comes from a read error. The chain is built from TRBV3-1 and TRBJ1-2; D uncertain. CDR1 and CDR2 from the germline V gene are LGHDT and YNNKEL (reference sequence). The CDR3 loop spans 13 amino acids. Trimming took 6 bases from V and 8 from J, leaving 16 bases between them. The CDR3 DNA follows: TGTGCCAGCAGGAGCTTTTTGGAAGAAGGCTACACCCTC. Translation gives CASRSFLEEGYTL.

This clonotype occurred many times. The rearrangement links TRBV27 to TRBJ2-5, with 8 bases identical to TRBD1. CDR1 MNHEY and CDR2 SMNVEV come from the germline V gene (reference sequence). The CDR3 spans 15 residues. V was pared by 5 bases and J by 5 bases, with 10 bases of the junction left unmatched. CDR3 DNA sequence: TGTGCCAGCAGTCCGTCAGGCAGGGGGCTTGAGACCCAGTACTTC. This gives the protein CASSPSGRGLETQYF.

This clonotype was counted at least ten times. This chain connects TRBV11-1 to TRBJ2-5; the D gene is possibly TRBD2 (5 bases). The V gene lost 5 bases and the J gene lost 5 bases, with 15 bases spanning the gap. Germline V gene lookup returns CDR1 SGHAT and CDR2 FQDESV (reference sequence). The CDR3 runs 14 residues. CDR3: CASSPDGVRETQYF. As DNA, the CDR3 is TGTGCCAGCAGCCCGGACGGGGTTCGGGAGACCCAGTACTTC.

This clonotype was found many times. The rearrangement links TRBV2 to TRBJ1-1; D uncertain. The CDR3 extends over 13 amino acids. V was clipped by 4 bases and J by 0 bases, with 6 bases between them. Germline CDR1 and CDR2: SNHLY and FYNNEI. CDR3 DNA: TGTGCCAGCAGTGGGAGGTTGAACACTGAAGCTTTCTTT. Its translation is CASSGRLNTEAFF. The full variable domain, its missing parts supplied by reference TRBV2 and TRBJ1-1, is EPEVTQTPSHQVTQMGQEVILRCVPISNHLYFYWYRQILGQKVEFLVSFYNNEISEKSEIFDDQFSVERPDGSNFTLKIRSTKLEDSAMYFCASSGRLNTEAFFGQGTRLTVV.

A word on this clonotype: This sequence may be a read error, since a much larger clone differs from it by one base. The gene calls are TRBV7-9 and TRBJ2-5, with D possibly TRBD2 on 6 matching bases. The V gene's germline CDR1 is SEHNR and CDR2 FQNEAQ (reference sequence). This CDR3 has 12 amino acids. CDR3 amino acids: CASSESRETRYF. The CDR3 DNA is TGTGCCAGCAGCGAGAGTCGGGAGACCCGGTACTTC.

This clonotype was found many times. CDR3 region: CSASLLAGAYEQYF. As DNA, the CDR3 is TGCAGTGCTAGTCTCCTCGCGGGAGCCTACGAGCAGTACTTC. The chain uses TRBV20-1 and TRBJ2-7; 7 positions agree with TRBD2. Unmatched junction bases numbered 7, after V lost 3 bases and J lost 2 bases. This CDR3 region has 14 residues. Germline-derived CDR1 and CDR2 are DFQATT and SNEGSKA (reference sequence).

This chain links TRBV28 with TRBJ1-5; the match to TRBD1 covers 8 bases. The CDR3 runs to 15 residues. Germline trimming cut 7 bases from V and 5 bases from J; bases unmatched to any gene: 10. Germline CDR1 and CDR2: MDHEN and SYDVKM. The CDR3, as DNA: TGTGCCAGCAATACGACATCAGGGGGCCATCAGCCCCAGCATTTT. It translates to CASNTTSGGHQPQHF.

This chain connects TRBV6-2 or TRBV6-3 to TRBJ1-2, with 12 bases that match TRBD1. The germline V gene encodes CDR1 MNHEY and CDR2 SVGEGT. CDR3 length equals 17 residues. V dropped 1 base and J dropped 4; count of bases not matched to a gene: 7. CDR3 DNA: TGTGCCAGCAGTTACTGGGACAGGGGGCGTATCGGCTATGGCTACACCTTC. This encodes CASSYWDRGRIGYGYTF.

There are many counts of this clonotype. The V and J genes are TRBV29-1 and TRBJ2-3; 14 bases map to TRBD2. V dropped 0 bases and J dropped 0; count of bases not matched to a gene: 5. This CDR3 is 18 amino acids long. Germline-derived CDR1 and CDR2 are SQVTM and ANQGSEA. Written as DNA, the CDR3 is TGCAGCGTTGAAGATCAGACTAGCGGGAGGGGGAGCACAGATACGCAGTATTTT. It is translated as CSVEDQTSGRGSTDTQYF.